The next 14 T cell receptor beta chains were all read from a single sample in a study of cytomegalovirus exposure and HLA in healthy donors. It was with 60 Vbeta and 13 Jbeta primers that the PCR ran. TCRdb keeps only in-frame clones here, not all; method: immunoSEQ multiplex PCR. The data show 45,000 to 65,000 clones, approximately 80% seen once. Sequencing used PBMCs. The receptors here all came from a woman in her forties in good health and CMV-seropositive.

The chain couples TRBV19 to TRBJ2-5; D may be TRBD1 (5 bases). With 3 bases removed from V and 7 bases from J, the gap between germline ends came to 15 bases. The CDR3 totals 14 residues. CDR1 LNHDA and CDR2 SQIVND come from the germline V gene (reference sequence). CDR3 coding DNA: TGTGCCAGTAGTATCGGTGGGGCGTTCGGGACCCAGTACTTC. Translating gives CASSIGGAFGTQYF.

V usage is TRBV11-2 and J usage is TRBJ2-7; no clear D gene. V dropped 7 bases and J dropped 6 bases, with 10 bases sitting between them. Germline values: CDR1 SGHAT, CDR2 FQNNGV. The CDR3 consists of 11 residues. CDR3 region: CASTLGVEQYF. Here the CDR3 DNA reads TGTGCCAGCACCCTTGGAGTCGAGCAGTACTTC.

The rearrangement uses TRBV13 and TRBJ1-1, with 9 bases fitting TRBD1. This CDR3 is built from 13 residues. Germline CDR1 PRHDT, CDR2 FYEKMQ (reference sequence). V lost 5 bases to trimming and J lost 7 bases; unmatched junction nucleotides: 5. The chain's CDR3 is CASSPGQGREAFF. The CDR3 nucleotides are TGTGCCAGCAGCCCGGGACAGGGCCGTGAAGCTTTCTTT.

By share, this clone counts as large. The CDR3 spells CASDRGRRYNEQFF. The CDR3 bases are TGTGCCTCTGACAGGGGGCGAAGATACAATGAGCAGTTCTTC. The chain couples TRBV30 to TRBJ2-1, with 10 bases aligning to TRBD1. V lost 7 bases to trimming and J lost 4 bases; unmatched junction nucleotides: 7. Germline CDR1 GTSNPN, CDR2 SVGIG (reference sequence). The CDR3 is 14 residues long.

The CDR3 here is CASSQPGQGRVLSLGEQYF. The CDR3 DNA sequence: TGTGCCAGCAGCCAACCGGGACAGGGTCGTGTCTTATCTCTGGGCGAGCAGTACTTC. The gene calls are TRBV14 and TRBJ2-7; 9 nucleotides align to TRBD1. There are 19 residues in the CDR3. Germline CDR1 and CDR2: SGHDN and FVKESK. V shed 2 bases and J 6 bases; nucleotides not matched to a gene: 20.

The chain uses TRBV15 and TRBJ2-1; weak D call: TRBD2 (7 bases). This CDR3 comprises 16 residues. CDR1 LNHNV and CDR2 YYDKDF come from the germline V gene (reference sequence). Between the trimmed V and J ends, which lost 1 base and 8 bases, there was a span of 18 bases. This CDR3 is CATSRGGALGGHEQFF. CDR3 DNA sequence: TGTGCCACCAGCAGAGGAGGGGCCCTGGGGGGGCATGAGCAGTTCTTC.

This rearrangement joins TRBV7-7 to TRBJ1-1; 9 bases agree with TRBD1. The germline CDR1 and CDR2 sequences are SSHAT and FNYEAQ (reference sequence). The junction had 15 bases not matched to a gene; V was cut back by 5 bases and J by 2 bases. The CDR3 runs to 18 residues. CDR3 sequence reads: CASSPADGTGISNTEAFF. Here the CDR3 DNA reads TGTGCCAGCAGCCCAGCCGATGGGACAGGGATATCAAACACTGAAGCTTTCTTT.

The table lists this clone with a few counts. The chain combines TRBV6-1 with TRBJ1-2; no clear D. V lost 3 bases and J lost 0, with 8 bases in between. The CDR3 length is 14 residues. The V gene's germline CDR1 is MNHNS and CDR2 SASEGT. CDR3 DNA: TGTGCCAGCAGTGAGGAGGGAGCTAACTATGGCTACACCTTC. This translates into CASSEEGANYGYTF.

Comments on this clone: It is unclear where the CDR3 begins or ends on the DNA, so no DNA is shown, and the CDR3 is as TCRdb lists it. This chain links TRBV18 with TRBJ2-7; the table calls TRBD2, which could not be checked here. The CDR3 extends over 18 residues, inclusive of both ends. The V gene's germline CDR1 is KGHSH and CDR2 LQKENI. CDR3 loop: CASSPVGKGTGGPNLGYF.

The chain uses TRBV6-4 and TRBJ1-2; perhaps TRBD1 as D (6 bases). The germline V gene encodes CDR1 MRHNA and CDR2 SNTAGT. The V and J ends lost 0 bases and 7 bases respectively, with 12 bases between them. The CDR3 is 14 residues long. The CDR3 protein is CASSDSTGVGGYTF. In nucleotides, the CDR3 is TGTGCCAGCAGTGACTCGACAGGCGTGGGTGGCTACACCTTC.

The chain joins TRBV5-7 to TRBJ1-2; no clear D gene. TRBV5-7 is marked as an open reading frame, function uncertain. The CDR3 totals 16 residues. V was trimmed by 4 bases and J by 4 bases, leaving 20 bases between them. The CDR3 region has the DNA TGTGCCAGCAGCCTACTCCCCTGGGTTCGGGGCTATGGCTACACCTTC. It codes for CASSLLPWVRGYGYTF.

The rearrangement uses TRBV27 and TRBJ1-6; weak D call: TRBD1 (5 bases). V lost 6 bases and J 2 bases, leaving 11 bases between the germline ends. The CDR3 runs 15 residues. The germline V gene encodes CDR1 MNHEY and CDR2 SMNVEV (reference sequence). The CDR3 DNA reads TGTGCCAGCAGGTTAAGACAGACCTATAATTCACCCCTCCACTTT. Residues: CASRLRQTYNSPLHF.

This chain links TRBV5-8 with TRBJ2-3, with 7 bases that match TRBD1. This CDR3 is 14 amino acids long. After removal of 4 bases from V and 3 bases from J, the junction contained 5 bases not matched to a gene. Germline V gives CDR1 SGHTS, CDR2 YDEGEE. CDR3 protein: CASSPRQGTDTQYF. CDR3 sequence (DNA): TGTGCCAGCAGCCCTCGACAGGGAACAGATACGCAGTATTTT.

The CDR3 loop reads CASSFVGTGREQYF. The CDR3 nucleotides are TGTGCCAGCAGCTTCGTCGGGACAGGGCGTGAGCAGTACTTC. The chain carries TRBV5-4 and TRBJ2-7; 9 bases match TRBD1. This CDR3 is 14 amino acids long. Germline V gene data show CDR1 as SGHNT and CDR2 as YYREEE (reference sequence). V gave up 2 bases and J gave up 7 bases; unmatched junction bases: 7.